This T cell receptor beta chain derives from a study of OX40 agonist ivuxolimab in advanced cancers. Study summary: Patients were dosed with the agonistic anti-OX40 (CD134) antibody ivuxolimab. The diagnoses of dose-escalation patients were hepatocellular carcinoma, melanoma, renal cell or head and neck cancer. Findings and limits, study-wide: Normalized T-cell clonal expansion was also low in some nonresponders.

This CDR3 is 14 amino acids long. Trimming cost V 1 base and J 5 bases, with 14 bases left between them. Germline V CDR1 and CDR2: SQVTM, ANQGSEA. Sampling times: baseline, cycle 4 day 1, cycle 7 day 1. As concerns this clone: Its antigen is unknown.

Libraries were prepared by immunoSEQ multiplex PCR; TCRdb keeps only in-frame clonotypes and omits some of them. The table lists some 94,000 clones, around nine tenths of them singletons. The sample consisted of CD4+ or CD8+ T cells sorted from blood, taken in a trial of the OX40 agonist ivuxolimab. This sequence was found in an adult with an advanced solid tumor such as melanoma, head and neck, liver or kidney cancer. This chain uses TRBV29-1 with TRBJ2-5, with D possibly matching TRBD2 (6 bases). CDR3: CSVEVSGDPETQYF. DNA of the CDR3: TGCAGCGTTGAAGTGTCGGGGGATCCGGAGACCCAGTACTTC. The full variable domain, completed using reference TRBV29-1 and TRBJ2-5, is SAVISQKPSRDICQRGTSLTIQCQVDSQVTMMFWYRQQPGQSLTLIATANQGSEATYESGFVIDKFPISRPNLTFSTLTVSNMSPEDSSIYLCSVEVSGDPETQYFGPGTRLLVL.